One sample yielded the 22 T cell receptor beta chains listed below, sequenced in a study of T-cell reconstitution after alpha-beta-depleted transplantation in children. Unique molecular identifiers were built into the TCRbeta library. From the PCR reads, TCRdb called clonotypes with MiXCR, one entry per CDR3 protein. The sample consists of approximately 490,000 distinct CDR3 sequences, approximately 12% of them appearing once. The sample in question was PBMCs from the stem cell graft donor, obtained from the stem cell graft. The receptors here all came from a human donor who donated a stem cell graft to a child with combined immunodeficiency.

The sample holds a few counts of this clonotype. This sequence joins TRBV10-3 and TRBJ1-2; no definite D call. The CDR3 sequence is 12 residues long. V dropped 4 bases and J dropped 8 bases, with 11 bases sitting between them. The germline V gene encodes CDR1 ENHRY and CDR2 SYGVKD. As DNA, the CDR3 is TGTGCCATCAGTGCTATGGAGGAAGGCTACACCTTC. Its protein product is CAISAMEEGYTF.

This clonotype was counted ten times or more. The rearrangement uses TRBV25-1 and TRBJ2-2; tentatively, D is TRBD1 (7 bases). With 6 bases removed from V and 0 bases from J, the gap between germline ends came to 23 bases. The CDR3 spans 19 residues. CDR1 and CDR2 (germline): MGHDK, SYGVNS. In DNA, the CDR3 is TGTGCCAGCAGAGGGGGGTGGGACAGACAAAACGCGAACACCGGGGAGCTGTTTTTT. Amino acid sequence: CASRGGWDRQNANTGELFF.

This clonotype was counted between two and nine times. The CDR3 DNA follows: TGCAGTCTTAACAGGGGTATAGCCGTAGAAGCTTTCTTT. It translates to CSLNRGIAVEAFF. The rearrangement links TRBV20-1 to TRBJ1-1; 7 bases match TRBD1. The CDR3 runs to 13 residues. V shed 8 bases, J shed 8 bases, and the junction held 14 bases outside the gene matches. CDR1 is DFQATT and CDR2 is SNEGSKA in the germline V gene (reference sequence).

This clonotype was observed a few times. This chain links TRBV9 with TRBJ1-5; D may be TRBD1 (6 bases). The CDR3 covers 15 residues. Germline CDR1 is SGDLS and CDR2 is YYNGEE. V gave up 3 bases and J gave up 1 base, with 11 bases separating them. The DNA for the CDR3 is TGTGCCAGCAGCGCACAGGGTTCCAGCAATCAGCCCCAGCATTTT. Amino acids: CASSAQGSSNQPQHF.

Many counts were recorded for this clonotype. The chain joins TRBV20-1 to TRBJ1-4; a possible D gene is TRBD1 (5 bases). The V end was cut by 0 bases, the J end by 4 bases, with 12 bases between. The CDR3 is 15 residues long. Germline-derived CDR1 and CDR2 are DFQATT and SNEGSKA (reference sequence). The CDR3 sequence: CSARDTGQGNEKLFF. The DNA for the CDR3 is TGCAGTGCTAGAGATACGGGCCAGGGTAATGAAAAACTGTTTTTT.

V gene TRBV5-1 combines with J gene TRBJ2-1; D is perhaps TRBD2 (5 bases). The CDR3 sequence is 17 residues long. V was pared by 0 bases and J by 4 bases, with 17 bases between. CDR1 is SGHRS, CDR2 YFSETQ, per germline. The CDR3 loop reads CASSLGSAGAPYNEQFF. The CDR3 DNA reads TGCGCCAGCAGCTTGGGCTCGGCGGGCGCCCCTTACAATGAGCAGTTCTTC.

V gene TRBV4-2 combines with J gene TRBJ2-1, with no clear D. The germline V gene has CDR1 LGHNA and CDR2 YNFKEQ. The CDR3 covers 12 residues. V was cut by 0 bases and J by 9 bases, with 6 bases left in between. CDR3 protein: CASSQEAVEQFF. CDR3 bases: TGTGCCAGCAGCCAAGAGGCGGTTGAGCAGTTCTTC.

This clonotype was found many times. As DNA, the CDR3 is TGTGCCACCAGCAGAGTACACGGGGGCACAGATACGCAGTATTTT. It specifies CATSRVHGGTDTQYF. This chain uses TRBV15 with TRBJ2-3; maybe TRBD2 (5 bases). The CDR3 sequence is 15 residues long. Trimming cost V 1 base and J 1 base, with 9 bases left between them. CDR1 and CDR2 from the germline V gene are LNHNV and YYDKDF (reference sequence).

This clonotype was recorded a few times. The chain is built from TRBV7-3 and TRBJ2-3; 8 nucleotides align to TRBD2. The CDR3 totals 15 residues. V lost 5 bases, J lost 2 bases, and 6 bases stayed unmatched. Germline assignment: CDR1 SGHTA and CDR2 FQGTGA. In DNA form, the CDR3 reads TGTGCCAGCAGCCCCGTAGCGGGGACCACAGATACGCAGTATTTT. This encodes CASSPVAGTTDTQYF.

There are many counts of this clonotype. The V gene is TRBV7-9, the J gene TRBJ1-1; unclear D gene. Trimming pared 2 bases from V and 4 bases from J, leaving 8 bases between. This CDR3 region has 13 residues. CDR1 SEHNR and CDR2 FQNEAQ come from the germline V gene (reference sequence). CDR3 sequence (DNA): TGTGCCAGCAGCTTATACATACTCACTGAAGCTTTCTTT. Translating gives CASSLYILTEAFF.

This clonotype was detected ten times or more. The chain has TRBV24-1 and TRBJ2-1; perhaps TRBD1 as D (6 bases). This CDR3 has 11 amino acids. V lost 9 bases and J lost 8, with 10 bases in between. The germline CDR1 and CDR2 sequences are KGHDR and SFDVKD. Written as DNA, the CDR3 is TGTGCCACCGAAAAGGGGGATGAGCAGTTCTTC. Translating gives CATEKGDEQFF.

The V call is TRBV4-2, the J call TRBJ2-7; 9 nucleotides align to TRBD1. Trimming at V came to 5 bases and at J to 2 bases, leaving 4 bases not matched to a gene. The CDR3 has 14 residues. Looked up from germline, CDR1 is LGHNA and CDR2 is YNFKEQ. CDR3 sequence: CASSYNRGPYEQYF. DNA for the CDR3: TGTGCCAGCAGCTACAACAGGGGGCCCTACGAGCAGTACTTC.

The rearrangement uses TRBV4-1 and TRBJ1-1, with D tentatively TRBD1 (6 bases). Trimming pared 1 base from V and 5 bases from J, leaving 14 bases between. CDR1 is MGHRA and CDR2 is YSYEKL in the germline V gene. The CDR3 has 15 amino acids. The CDR3 spells CASSQVQQGRTEAFF. The CDR3 DNA is TGCGCCAGCAGCCAAGTACAGCAGGGGAGGACTGAAGCTTTCTTT.

This clonotype was picked up many times. The V call is TRBV20-1, the J call TRBJ1-5, with TRBD1 identical over 8 bases. CDR3 size: 14 residues. The V gene end was trimmed by 3 bases and the J gene end by 1 base; junction bases not matched to a gene: 2. Looked up from germline, CDR1 is DFQATT and CDR2 is SNEGSKA (reference sequence). The CDR3 loop is CSARQGASNQPQHF. The CDR3 DNA follows: TGCAGTGCTAGGCAGGGGGCCAGCAATCAGCCCCAGCATTTT.

This clonotype appeared a few times. The chain links TRBV5-1 to TRBJ2-1; the match to TRBD2 covers 8 bases. There are 15 residues in the CDR3. CDR1 and CDR2 from the germline V gene are SGHRS and YFSETQ. The J segment lost 8 bases and the V segment lost 0 bases, leaving 7 bases of the junction unmatched. The CDR3 DNA reads TGCGCCAGCAGCTTGGACGGGAGGGCCCCCGATGAGCAGTTCTTC. Its protein product is CASSLDGRAPDEQFF.

This clonotype was detected a few times. The rearrangement links TRBV7-8 to TRBJ2-1; 10 bases are a match to TRBD2. CDR3 length: 15 residues. CDR1 is SGHVS, CDR2 FQNEAQ, per germline. V shed 5 bases, J shed 8 bases, and the junction held 9 bases outside the gene matches. CDR3 nucleotide sequence: TGTGCCAGCAGCCGCTCTAGCGGGAGTCTCGATGAGCAGTTCTTC. Translated, it gives CASSRSSGSLDEQFF.

This clonotype was seen ten or more times. The V gene is TRBV24-1, the J gene TRBJ2-7, with 10 bases lining up with TRBD1. The V and J ends lost 9 bases and 2 bases, in that order; junction bases with no gene match: 9. Per the germline V gene, CDR1 is KGHDR and CDR2 is SFDVKD. The CDR3 runs 15 residues. The CDR3: CATPGRQGATYEQYF. DNA for the CDR3: TGTGCCACCCCCGGGCGACAGGGGGCTACCTACGAGCAGTACTTC.

This clonotype was counted ten times or more. The chain carries TRBV29-1 and TRBJ2-1, with a weak D call TRBD2 (7 bases). Trimming removed 7 bases from V and 8 bases from J, with 15 bases in between. The CDR3 spans 12 residues. From germline, CDR1 is SQVTM and CDR2 ANQGSEA. The CDR3 protein is CSAKRGGYEQFF. In DNA form, the CDR3 reads TGCAGCGCCAAGAGGGGGGGCTATGAGCAGTTCTTC.

This clonotype was recorded at least ten times. The chain uses TRBV7-2 and TRBJ2-7; a weak D match, TRBD1 (6 bases). Trimming removed 5 bases from V and 2 bases from J, with 13 bases in between. Germline lookup yields CDR1 SGHTA and CDR2 FQGNSA. This CDR3 contains 14 residues. The CDR3 DNA follows: TGTGCCAGCAGCCCAGACAGGACTGCCTACGAGCAGTACTTC. Amino acids: CASSPDRTAYEQYF.

The table lists this clonotype with a few counts. The V call is TRBV6-1, the J call TRBJ2-1; no clear D gene. V was trimmed by 6 bases and J by 0 bases, leaving 18 bases between them. The CDR3 totals 17 residues. Germline V CDR1 and CDR2: MNHNS, SASEGT. For the CDR3, the DNA is TGTGCCAGCAGGCATGCACTCCAGGAATTCTCCTACAATGAGCAGTTCTTC. Protein product: CASRHALQEFSYNEQFF.

This clonotype was observed at least ten times. The genes are TRBV20-1 and TRBJ2-7; tentative D call: TRBD2 (5 bases). Germline CDR1 DFQATT, CDR2 SNEGSKA (reference sequence). The CDR3 has 12 amino acids. CDR3 nucleotides: TGCAGCGCCGTAGCGCCCTCCTACGAGCAGTACTTC. Translating gives CSAVAPSYEQYF.

The chain carries TRBV7-9 and TRBJ1-3; possible D gene TRBD1, 6 bases. This CDR3 is 14 amino acids long. The V gene lost 5 bases and the J gene lost 3 bases, with 11 bases spanning the gap. The germline CDR1 and CDR2 sequences are SEHNR and FQNEAQ (reference sequence). Here the CDR3 DNA reads TGTGCCAGCAGCCCGGGGGCGCGTGGAAACACCATATATTTT. This gives the protein CASSPGARGNTIYF.